Following are 3 T cell receptor beta chains from one sample sequenced in a study of beta chain features in type 1 diabetes. Since all of the isolated RNA was reverse transcribed, expressed TCRB transcripts were what got sequenced. This table comes from immunoSEQ multiplex PCR, and its TCRdb copy is limited to in-frame clones, with some not included. The sample yields around 300,000 clones, roughly 8% seen once. The sample was central memory CD4+ T cells from blood. Receptors originate from a woman aged 18-30 years in good health.

The gene calls are TRBV7-3 and TRBJ1-6, with D unresolved. Trimming pared 4 bases from V and 9 bases from J, leaving 7 bases between. This CDR3 has 12 amino acids. Germline loops: CDR1 SGHTA, CDR2 FQGTGA. The CDR3 region has the DNA TGTGCCAGCAGCTCTGACGGTTCACCCCTCCACTTT. It translates to CASSSDGSPLHF. Full variable domain (rest looked up from reference TRBV7-3 and TRBJ1-6): GAGVSQTPSNKVTEKGKYVELRCDPISGHTALYWYRQSLGQGPEFLIYFQGTGAADDSGLPNDRFFAVRPEGSVSTLKIQRTERGDSAVYLCASSSDGSPLHFGNGTRLTVT.

In its sample, this clone was seen a few times. The chain is built from TRBV19 and TRBJ1-5; 8 positions match TRBD1. Per the germline V gene, CDR1 is LNHDA and CDR2 is SQIVND (reference sequence). This CDR3 has 16 amino acids. The V segment lost 2 bases and the J segment 1 base; nucleotides outside the gene matches: 4. For the CDR3, the DNA is TGTGCCAGTAGTATACAGCAGGGGGCGAGCAATCAGCCCCAGCATTTT. It encodes CASSIQQGASNQPQHF.

This clone was detected only a few times. The chain joins TRBV6-1 to TRBJ2-7; possibly TRBD1 or TRBD2 for D (5 bases each). Germline loops: CDR1 MNHNS, CDR2 SASEGT. Trimming shortened V by 8 bases and J by 3 bases, and 14 bases separated the two germline ends. The CDR3 runs 13 residues. In DNA, the CDR3 is TGTGCCAGCCGGAAGACGGGGCTCTACGAGCAGTACGTC. Amino acid sequence: CASRKTGLYEQYV.